This T cell receptor beta chain is from a study of prognosis after radiotherapy for stage I lung cancer. At the level of the study: Individuals with stage I non-small cell lung cancer joined the cohort between April 2018 and early 2019.

On CT and PET/CT, all patients were node-negative, and none had prior chemotherapy, radiotherapy or other malignancies. Genomic DNA was subjected to two-round multiplex PCR for amplification of TCR beta CDR3. Primers specific to each TRBV and TRBJ gene were used in first-round PCR. TCRdb fed the multiplex PCR reads into MiXCR, producing one record per CDR3 protein. The sample consists of some 15,000 distinct CDR3 sequences, roughly 26% of them appearing once. A remark on this clonotype: One base separates it from a far larger clone, so it is likely a read error.

The germline gives CDR1 MRHNA, CDR2 SNTAGT. The CDR3 runs 16 residues. The chain employs TRBV6-4 and TRBJ2-5, with D possibly being TRBD1 (5 bases). The sample here was PBMCs, taken before or after stereotactic body radiation therapy (not recorded which). The TCR was taken from a donor over 45 with non-small cell lung cancer. The CDR3 loop is CASTFPPDTYQETKYF. CDR3 DNA: TGTGCCAGCACCTTCCCGCCGGACACGTACCAAGAGACCAAGTACTTC.